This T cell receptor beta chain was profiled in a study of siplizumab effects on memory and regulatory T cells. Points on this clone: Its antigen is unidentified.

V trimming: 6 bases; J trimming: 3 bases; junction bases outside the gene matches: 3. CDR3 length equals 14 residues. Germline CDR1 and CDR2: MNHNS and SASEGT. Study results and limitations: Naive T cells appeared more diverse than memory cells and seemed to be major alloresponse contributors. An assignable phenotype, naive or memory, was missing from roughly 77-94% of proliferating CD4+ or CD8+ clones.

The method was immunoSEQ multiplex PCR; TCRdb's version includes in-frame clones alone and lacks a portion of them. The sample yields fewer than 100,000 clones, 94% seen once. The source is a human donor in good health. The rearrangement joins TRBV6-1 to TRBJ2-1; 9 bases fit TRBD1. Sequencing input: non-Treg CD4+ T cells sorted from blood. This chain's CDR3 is CASSGQGYYNEQFF. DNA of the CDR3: TGTGCCAGCAGCGGACAGGGGTACTACAATGAGCAGTTCTTC.